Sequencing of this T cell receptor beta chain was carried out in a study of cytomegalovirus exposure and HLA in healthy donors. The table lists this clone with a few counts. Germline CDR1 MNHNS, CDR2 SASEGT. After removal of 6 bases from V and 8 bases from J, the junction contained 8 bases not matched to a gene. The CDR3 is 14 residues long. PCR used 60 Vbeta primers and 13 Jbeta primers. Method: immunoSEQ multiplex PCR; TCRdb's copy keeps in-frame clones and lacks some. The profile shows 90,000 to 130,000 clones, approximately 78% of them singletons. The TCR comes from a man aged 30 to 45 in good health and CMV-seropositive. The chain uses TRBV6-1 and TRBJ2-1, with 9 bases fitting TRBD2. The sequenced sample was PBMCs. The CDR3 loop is CASRPGLAIHEQFF. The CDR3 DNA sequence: TGTGCCAGCAGGCCGGGACTAGCCATCCATGAGCAGTTCTTC.